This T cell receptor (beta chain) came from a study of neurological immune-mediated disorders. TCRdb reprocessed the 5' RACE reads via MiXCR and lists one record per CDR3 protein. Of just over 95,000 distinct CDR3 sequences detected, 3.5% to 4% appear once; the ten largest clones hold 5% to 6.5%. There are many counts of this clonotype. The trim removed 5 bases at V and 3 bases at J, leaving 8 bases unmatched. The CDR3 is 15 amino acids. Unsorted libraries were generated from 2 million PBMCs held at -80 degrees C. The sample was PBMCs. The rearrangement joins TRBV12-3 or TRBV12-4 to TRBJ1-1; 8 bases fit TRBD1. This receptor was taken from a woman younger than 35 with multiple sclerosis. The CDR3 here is CASSTTGGIDTEAFF. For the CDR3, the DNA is TGTGCCAGCAGTACTACAGGGGGAATAGACACTGAAGCTTTCTTT.